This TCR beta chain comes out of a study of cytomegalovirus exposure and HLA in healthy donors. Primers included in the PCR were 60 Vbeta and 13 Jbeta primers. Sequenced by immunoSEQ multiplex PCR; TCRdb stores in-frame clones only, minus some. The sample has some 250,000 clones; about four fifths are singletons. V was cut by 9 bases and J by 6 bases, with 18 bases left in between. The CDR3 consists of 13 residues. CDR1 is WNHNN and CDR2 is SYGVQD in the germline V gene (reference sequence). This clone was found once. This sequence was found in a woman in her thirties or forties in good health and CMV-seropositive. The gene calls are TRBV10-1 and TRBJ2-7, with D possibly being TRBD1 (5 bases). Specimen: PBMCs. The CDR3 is CARGLGRAAEQYF. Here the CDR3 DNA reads TGCGCCAGGGGGCTAGGCCGGGCAGCCGAGCAGTACTTC.